This is a list of T cell receptor beta chains from one sample in a study of Graves' ophthalmopathy and Graves' hyperthyroidism. TCRdb processed the multiplex PCR reads anew with MiXCR; each CDR3 protein has one entry. Seen here are roughly 170,000 distinct CDR3 sequences, roughly two fifths observed once, and the top ten hold about 8.2%. The source material was peripheral blood. Receptor source: a man aged 30 to 39 with Graves' ophthalmopathy. CDR3s include the opening cysteine and the closing phenylalanine or tryptophan. A D gene is named only where the DNA matches it firmly. Rows may omit the clone size; those that give it use once, few, many or a size class.

>TRBJ2-7|TRBD2|.|TRBV28
CASSFTSGRATSYEQYF
TGTGCCAGCAGCTTTACCAGCGGGAGGGCCACGTCCTACGAGCAGTACTTC
>TRBJ2-2|TRBD1|many|TRBV6-5
CASKDREETGELFF
TGTGCCAGCAAGGACAGGGAAGAGACCGGGGAGCTGTTTTTT
>TRBJ2-7|TRBD1|.|TRBV12-3/TRBV12-4
CASRVQGVQYF
TGTGCCAGCAGGGTACAGGGGGTACAGTACTTC
>TRBJ2-7|.|many|TRBV20-1
CSVTGSYEQYF
TGCAGTGTAACAGGGAGCTACGAGCAGTACTTC
>TRBJ2-2|TRBD1|many|TRBV29-1
CSGRASTGEIGELFF
TGCAGCGGGAGGGCTTCGACAGGGGAAATCGGGGAGCTGTTTTTT
>TRBJ1-1|TRBD1|once|TRBV7-2
CASSPRLDREAFF
TGTGCCAGCAGCCCCCGCCTGGACAGGGAAGCTTTCTTT
>TRBJ2-5|TRBD1|many|TRBV6-2/TRBV6-3
CASSYSYRTGETQYF
TGTGCCAGCAGTTACTCCTACCGGACAGGGGAGACCCAGTACTTC
>TRBJ2-5|.|many|TRBV12-3/TRBV12-4
CASSLRATRGETQYF
TGTGCCAGCAGTTTACGGGCTACTAGGGGAGAGACCCAGTACTTC
>TRBJ2-7|TRBD1|.|TRBV28
CASRPDRELDSYEQYF
TGTGCCAGCAGACCAGACAGGGAATTGGACTCCTACGAGCAGTACTTC
>TRBJ2-7|.|many|TRBV28
CASSLGAVEQYF
TGTGCCAGCAGTCTAGGGGCCGTCGAGCAGTACTTC
>TRBJ2-5|.|.|TRBV30
CALTLPPGGGGESQYF
TGTGCCTTGACCCTTCCCCCTGGGGGAGGAGGTGAGTCCCAGTACTTC
>TRBJ1-2|.|.|TRBV24-1
CATSSRAQRYGYTF
TGTGCCACCTCATCAAGGGCGCAACGGTATGGCTACACCTTC
>TRBJ2-7|.|.|TRBV2
CAGRTLRTYEQYF
TGTGCCGGCAGGACCCTGAGGACCTACGAGCAGTACTTC
>TRBJ1-1|TRBD1|.|TRBV5-1
CASSAHPGQGAINTEAFF
TGCGCCAGCAGCGCCCATCCGGGACAGGGGGCAATAAACACTGAAGCTTTCTTT
>TRBJ2-7|TRBD2|many|TRBV30
CAWSVLWTSGEHYEQYF
TGTGCCTGGAGTGTACTGTGGACTAGCGGGGAGCATTACGAGCAGTACTTC
>TRBJ1-5|TRBD1|.|TRBV12-3/TRBV12-4
CASSSTGYQPQHF
TGTGCCAGCAGTTCGACAGGGTATCAGCCCCAGCATTTT
>TRBJ2-7|.|many|TRBV19
CASSQGLQEYFEQYF
TGTGCCAGTAGCCAGGGACTCCAGGAATACTTCGAGCAGTACTTC
>TRBJ2-6|.|many|TRBV7-9
CASSLVTGVLTF
TGTGCCAGCAGCTTAGTCACGGGGGTCCTGACTTTC
>TRBJ1-1|.|.|TRBV2
CASSDERAESTEAFF
TGTGCCAGCAGTGATGAAAGGGCTGAGAGCACTGAAGCTTTCTTT
>TRBJ1-1|.|many|TRBV12-3/TRBV12-4
CASSSRDGRNTEAFF
TGTGCCAGCAGTTCCCGGGACGGAAGGAACACTGAAGCTTTCTTT
>TRBJ1-5|.|many|TRBV19
CASSIFGQNSNQPQHF
TGTGCCAGTAGTATTTTTGGGCAAAATAGCAATCAGCCCCAGCATTTT
>TRBJ1-2|.|many|TRBV9
CASSDLTAPYGYTF
TGTGCCAGCAGCGATCTGACAGCTCCCTATGGCTACACCTTC
>TRBJ1-5|.|many|TRBV7-9
CASSLGGGADQPQHF
TGTGCCAGCAGCTTAGGGGGGGGGGCGGATCAGCCCCAGCATTTT
>TRBJ2-4|.|.|TRBV28
CASKGYGNIQYF
TGTGCCAGCAAAGGCTACGGGAACATTCAGTACTTC
>TRBJ2-7|TRBD1|many|TRBV13
CASSQTGGDSFAAYEQYF
TGTGCCAGCAGCCAGACAGGGGGCGATTCCTTCGCGGCCTACGAGCAGTACTTC
>TRBJ1-2|.|.|TRBV28
CASSLYESSYGYTF
TGTGCCAGCAGTTTATACGAGTCCAGCTATGGCTACACCTTC
>TRBJ1-1|.|.|TRBV14
CASSQGLRAGLTEAFF
TGTGCCAGCAGCCAAGGGCTACGCGCAGGGTTAACTGAAGCTTTCTTT
>TRBJ2-2|.|.|TRBV15
CATSRDSSNTGELFF
TGTGCCACCAGCAGAGACAGTTCCAACACCGGGGAGCTGTTTTTT
>TRBJ2-5|TRBD2|.|TRBV6-1
CASSISGRSGTQYF
TGTGCCAGCAGCATTAGCGGGAGAAGTGGGACCCAGTACTTC
>TRBJ1-5|.|many|TRBV20-1
CSARPDNNNQPQHF
TGCAGTGCTAGGCCCGATAACAACAATCAGCCCCAGCATTTT